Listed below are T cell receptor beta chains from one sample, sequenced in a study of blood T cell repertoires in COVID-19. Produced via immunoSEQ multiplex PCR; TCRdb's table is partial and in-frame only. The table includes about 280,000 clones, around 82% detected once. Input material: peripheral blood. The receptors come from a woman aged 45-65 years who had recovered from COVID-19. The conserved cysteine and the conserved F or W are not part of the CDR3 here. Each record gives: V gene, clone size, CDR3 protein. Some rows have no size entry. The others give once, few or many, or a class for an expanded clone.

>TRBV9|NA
ASSSSGSNTGELF
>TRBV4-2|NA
ASSQDFSGTDTQY
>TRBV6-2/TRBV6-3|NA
ASSYSGGGASGNTIY
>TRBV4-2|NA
ASSQDISRDYTEAF
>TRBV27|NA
ASKQGLAGGRTGELF
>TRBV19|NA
ASSGDRGIGELF
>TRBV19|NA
ASSISAVNNNSPLH
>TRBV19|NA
ASSKGTSGRNTGELF
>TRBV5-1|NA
ASRRGTIAGQPQH
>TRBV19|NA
ASKRRQGSTDTQY
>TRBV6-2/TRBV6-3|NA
ASSYLDRVSYEQY
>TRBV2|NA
ASSSAGLAGGLGYEQY
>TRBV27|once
ASSWDSDYEQY
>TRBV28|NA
ASSPLAGGRTYEQY
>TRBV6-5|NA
ASRLQEITDTQY
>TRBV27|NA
ASRRQGAYNEKLF
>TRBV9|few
ASSTTDSPGTQY
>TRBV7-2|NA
ASSAGLAGLQETQY
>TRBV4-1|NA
ASSQDWTSGGVAYEQY
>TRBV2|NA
ASSRDTTYEQY
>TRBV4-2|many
ASSQGGQETSPLH
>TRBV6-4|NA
ASSDVGSYGYT
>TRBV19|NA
ASSTLGSWNTEAF
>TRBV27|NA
ASSPGTANEQF
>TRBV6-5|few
ASRQGEYGYT
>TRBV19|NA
ASSDGGGGETEAF
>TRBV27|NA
ASSLGGYEQY
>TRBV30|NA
AWRANGGQPQH
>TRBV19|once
ASSEQGNYNEQF
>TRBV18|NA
ASSPLTSVDNEQF
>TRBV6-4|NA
ASSELAGGPSDTQY
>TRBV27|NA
ASSPGGRTNSPLH
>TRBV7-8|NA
ASSFPTRVEQF
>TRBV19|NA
ASSGQGSGEKLF
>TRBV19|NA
ASSLGSQGGETQY
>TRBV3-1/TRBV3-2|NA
ASSPGELAETSPYEQY
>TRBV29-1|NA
SVEVGTEPYGYT
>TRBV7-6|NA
ASSLVGGLTTEQY
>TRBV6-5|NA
ASSLLSYEQY